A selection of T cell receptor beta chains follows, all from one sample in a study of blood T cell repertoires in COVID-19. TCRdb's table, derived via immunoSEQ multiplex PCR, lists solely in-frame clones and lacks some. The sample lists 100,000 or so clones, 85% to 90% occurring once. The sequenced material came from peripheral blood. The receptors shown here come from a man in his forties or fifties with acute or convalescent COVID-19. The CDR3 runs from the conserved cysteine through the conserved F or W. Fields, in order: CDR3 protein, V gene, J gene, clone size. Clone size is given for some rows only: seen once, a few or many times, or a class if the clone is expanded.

CDR3aa: CASSLWLGSGTEAFF
v_gene: TRBV27
j_gene: TRBJ1-1
abundance: NA

CDR3aa: CSAAGVGEQYF
v_gene: TRBV20-1
j_gene: TRBJ2-7
abundance: few

CDR3aa: CASSLRQGYEQYF
v_gene: TRBV12-3/TRBV12-4
j_gene: TRBJ2-7
abundance: NA

CDR3aa: CATSDWVGSTDTQYF
v_gene: TRBV24-1
j_gene: TRBJ2-3
abundance: NA

CDR3aa: CASRVAETSYNEQFF
v_gene: TRBV2
j_gene: TRBJ2-1
abundance: NA

CDR3aa: CASSQGVAGPRGIYEQYF
v_gene: TRBV6-2/TRBV6-3
j_gene: TRBJ2-7
abundance: NA

CDR3aa: CASSLWGDKGYNSPLHF
v_gene: TRBV7-2
j_gene: TRBJ1-6
abundance: NA

CDR3aa: CASSQDRPPLNGYTF
v_gene: TRBV3-1/TRBV3-2
j_gene: TRBJ1-2
abundance: NA

CDR3aa: CASSAPRSSYNEQFF
v_gene: TRBV2
j_gene: TRBJ2-1
abundance: NA

CDR3aa: CASRGTSAHNEQFF
v_gene: TRBV5-1
j_gene: TRBJ2-1
abundance: NA

CDR3aa: CSASPSGRGIGELFF
v_gene: TRBV20-1
j_gene: TRBJ2-2
abundance: NA

CDR3aa: CATSRDNSGKETQYF
v_gene: TRBV15
j_gene: TRBJ2-5
abundance: NA

CDR3aa: CASSERGLDGYTF
v_gene: TRBV25-1
j_gene: TRBJ1-2
abundance: once

CDR3aa: CASSWEREIHEQYF
v_gene: TRBV28
j_gene: TRBJ2-7
abundance: NA

CDR3aa: CASGGGYGNTIYF
v_gene: TRBV27
j_gene: TRBJ1-3
abundance: NA

CDR3aa: CASAWTGGEAFF
v_gene: TRBV19
j_gene: TRBJ1-1
abundance: once

CDR3aa: CASSETRSNEQFF
v_gene: TRBV7-3
j_gene: TRBJ2-1
abundance: NA

CDR3aa: CASSGAHNGYTF
v_gene: TRBV7-9
j_gene: TRBJ1-2
abundance: NA

CDR3aa: CASSLAAQGEYEQFF
v_gene: TRBV11-2
j_gene: TRBJ2-1
abundance: NA

CDR3aa: CASSFTPGQLQPQHF
v_gene: TRBV5-1
j_gene: TRBJ1-5
abundance: few

CDR3aa: CASSPNRPGTPKQFF
v_gene: TRBV19
j_gene: TRBJ2-1
abundance: NA

CDR3aa: CASTGGTGQTQYF
v_gene: TRBV21-1
j_gene: TRBJ2-5
abundance: NA

CDR3aa: CASRWTSDSNQPQHF
v_gene: TRBV6-5
j_gene: TRBJ1-5
abundance: once

CDR3aa: CASSPGGFSLPGANVLTF
v_gene: TRBV5-4
j_gene: TRBJ2-6
abundance: once

CDR3aa: CASSQGGLWKTQYF
v_gene: TRBV7-3
j_gene: TRBJ2-5
abundance: NA

CDR3aa: CASSFLELTNEKLFF
v_gene: TRBV11-2
j_gene: TRBJ1-4
abundance: NA

CDR3aa: CAWLHRTGRNEQYF
v_gene: TRBV30
j_gene: TRBJ2-7
abundance: NA

CDR3aa: CASSLGGVDTQYF
v_gene: TRBV5-1
j_gene: TRBJ2-3
abundance: NA

CDR3aa: CASSYSRGEAFF
v_gene: TRBV6-6
j_gene: TRBJ1-1
abundance: NA

CDR3aa: CASSPLGSGSTDTQYF
v_gene: TRBV5-1
j_gene: TRBJ2-3
abundance: NA

CDR3aa: CASSQGGSSHEQYF
v_gene: TRBV4-2
j_gene: TRBJ2-7
abundance: NA

CDR3aa: CASRATGFGEKLFF
v_gene: TRBV6-5
j_gene: TRBJ1-4
abundance: NA

CDR3aa: CASSLVGTRDNEQFF
v_gene: TRBV11-2
j_gene: TRBJ2-1
abundance: NA

CDR3aa: CASSSQGRSTEAFF
v_gene: TRBV9
j_gene: TRBJ1-1
abundance: NA

CDR3aa: CASSATSGTFYEQYF
v_gene: TRBV9
j_gene: TRBJ2-7
abundance: NA

CDR3aa: CASSADRSYGYTF
v_gene: TRBV19
j_gene: TRBJ1-2
abundance: NA

CDR3aa: CASSLAGDYGYTF
v_gene: TRBV5-1
j_gene: TRBJ1-2
abundance: NA

CDR3aa: CASRETGINTEAFF
v_gene: TRBV28
j_gene: TRBJ1-1
abundance: NA

CDR3aa: CASSLPEAYGYTF
v_gene: TRBV5-6
j_gene: TRBJ1-2
abundance: NA

CDR3aa: CASSPRDRSSYEQYF
v_gene: TRBV27
j_gene: TRBJ2-7
abundance: once

CDR3aa: CASSLEARLGVKLFF
v_gene: TRBV7-9
j_gene: TRBJ1-4
abundance: NA

CDR3aa: CASSKGQGLIHEQYF
v_gene: TRBV5-4
j_gene: TRBJ2-7
abundance: NA

CDR3aa: CATSAQVYDGYTF
v_gene: TRBV24-1
j_gene: TRBJ1-2
abundance: NA

CDR3aa: CASSAGHTEAFF
v_gene: TRBV10-2
j_gene: TRBJ1-1
abundance: NA

CDR3aa: CASRTGGNTEAFF
v_gene: TRBV12-3/TRBV12-4
j_gene: TRBJ1-1
abundance: NA

CDR3aa: CAWRGTGVDGWHEQYF
v_gene: TRBV30
j_gene: TRBJ2-7
abundance: once

CDR3aa: CASSPYYGDTQYF
v_gene: TRBV7-9
j_gene: TRBJ2-3
abundance: NA

CDR3aa: CASSPQGTGGYTF
v_gene: TRBV5-1
j_gene: TRBJ1-2
abundance: NA